These 9 T cell receptor beta chains were sequenced from one sample in a study of human T cells and chemical hapten exposure. TCRdb called the RACE reads again in MiXCR, with one record for every CDR3 protein. The data show about 270,000 distinct CDR3 sequences, approximately 7.5% seen once. Stated time point: pre-sensitization, week 0. Specified treatment: therapeutic diphenylcyclopropenone sensitization with weekly scalp DPC. Sequenced here: whole blood, sampled in connection with sensitization to the hapten diphenylcyclopropenone (DPC). The source of these receptors is a young man with alopecia areata. Some clones in this sample may be carry-over from other donors' samples.

This clonotype was found many times. The chain joins TRBV24-1 to TRBJ2-3; 9 nucleotides line up with TRBD2. Germline values: CDR1 KGHDR, CDR2 SFDVKD. V trimming: 6 bases; J trimming: 1 base; junction bases outside the gene matches: 1. CDR3 length equals 14 residues. The CDR3 region has the DNA TGTGCCACCAGTCGGACTAGCGGCACAGATACGCAGTATTTT. Its translation: CATSRTSGTDTQYF.

This clonotype showed up many times. The V gene is TRBV9, the J gene TRBJ2-3, with a weak D call TRBD2 (7 bases). The V and J ends lost 3 bases and 8 bases respectively, with 19 bases between them. This CDR3 spans 15 amino acids. Germline V gene data show CDR1 as SGDLS and CDR2 as YYNGEE. The CDR3 spells CASSGGEEGGVTQYF. The CDR3 nucleotides are TGTGCCAGCAGCGGAGGAGAGGAGGGGGGGGTTACGCAGTATTTT.

The chain employs TRBV6-6 and TRBJ2-1; no firm D call. Trimming took off 6 bases at V and 1 base at J, with 10 bases between the two ends. Germline V lookup: CDR1 MNHNY, CDR2 SVGAGI (reference sequence). The CDR3 length is 14 residues. CDR3 DNA: TGTGCCAGCAGGCTGGGCACATCCTACAATGAGCAGTTCTTC. This gives the protein CASRLGTSYNEQFF.

V is TRBV25-1 and J is TRBJ1-1; D call uncertain. The CDR3 sequence is 11 residues long. CDR1 and CDR2 (germline): MGHDK, SYGVNS. V was clipped by 2 bases and J by 8 bases, with 6 bases between them. CDR3 region: CASSETSEAFF. For the CDR3, the DNA is TGTGCCAGCAGTGAAACCAGCGAAGCTTTCTTT. The full variable domain, in which reference TRBV25-1 and TRBJ1-1 provide the parts outside the CDR3, is EADIYQTPRYLVIGTGKKITLECSQTMGHDKMYWYQQDPGMELHLIHYSYGVNSTEKGDLSSESTVSRIRTEHFPLTLESARPSHTSQYLCASSETSEAFFGQGTRLTVV.

The chain employs TRBV29-1 and TRBJ1-4; 7 positions agree with TRBD1. The CDR3 runs 12 residues. CDR1 is SQVTM, CDR2 ANQGSEA, per germline. V dropped 5 bases and J dropped 10; count of bases not matched to a gene: 7. The CDR3 nucleotides read TGCAGCGTTACTACAGGGGTACGAAAACTGTTTTTT. It encodes CSVTTGVRKLFF.

This clonotype was counted a few times. This rearrangement joins TRBV11-3 to TRBJ2-2; D is unresolved. The germline V and J ends were trimmed by 0 bases and 4 bases, with 3 bases remaining between them. Germline CDR1 SGHNT, CDR2 YENEEA. The CDR3 totals 13 residues. The CDR3 DNA reads TGTGCCAGCAGCTTAGAGTCCACCGGGGAGCTGTTTTTT. It encodes CASSLESTGELFF. Drawing the rest from reference TRBV11-3 and TRBJ2-2, the complete variable domain is EAGVVQSPRYKIIEKKQPVAFWCNPISGHNTLYWYLQNLGQGPELLIRYENEEAVDDSQLPKDRFSAERLKGVDSTLKIQPAELGDSAVYLCASSLESTGELFFGEGSRLTVL.

V gene TRBV7-9 combines with J gene TRBJ2-1; the D gene could be TRBD1 or TRBD2 (6 bases each). CDR1 and CDR2 (germline): SEHNR, FQNEAQ (reference sequence). The V end was cut by 5 bases, the J end by 4 bases, with 15 bases between. This CDR3 contains 15 residues. The CDR3 bases are TGTGCCAGCAGCGGGGGCGGGATATCTTACAATGAGCAGTTCTTC. Encoded protein: CASSGGGISYNEQFF.

This clonotype was seen a few times. This chain joins TRBV11-1 and TRBJ2-3; 9 nucleotides align to TRBD2. Germline V gene data show CDR1 as SGHAT and CDR2 as FQDESV (reference sequence). V shed 6 bases, J shed 7 bases, and the junction held 5 bases outside the gene matches. This CDR3 contains 13 residues. DNA of the CDR3: TGTGCCAGCAGAGTCCTAGCGGGGTATACGCAGTATTTT. This sequence encodes CASRVLAGYTQYF.

This clonotype was picked up many times. This chain joins TRBV6-2 or TRBV6-3 and TRBJ2-5; D call uncertain. Germline V gene lookup returns CDR1 MNHEY and CDR2 SVGEGT. The CDR3 has 11 residues. Between the trimmed V and J ends, which lost 2 bases and 7 bases, there was a span of 5 bases. CDR3: CASSYRATQYF. DNA of the CDR3: TGTGCCAGCAGTTACAGGGCGACCCAGTACTTC.